A single sample gave rise to the 17 T cell receptor beta chains below, sequenced in a study of CD8 T cells in Susac syndrome. Random hexamers served to reverse transcribe roughly 0.45 to 1 ug RNA. Each CDR3 protein is one row after TCRdb ran MiXCR on the immunoSEQ multiplex PCR reads. This sample carries about 300,000 distinct CDR3 sequences, 65% to 90% of them seen once, and the ten largest clones take 0.21%. The sequencing input was CD8+ T cells from PBMCs. The source of these receptors is a human donor with multiple sclerosis.

V is TRBV19 and J is TRBJ2-7, with 7 bases lining up with TRBD1. Trimming at V came to 6 bases and at J to 5 bases, leaving 10 bases not matched to a gene. This CDR3 has 14 residues. Germline V gene data show CDR1 as LNHDA and CDR2 as SQIVND (reference sequence). CDR3 residues: CASSHDRDQHEQYF. The CDR3 nucleotides read TGTGCCAGTAGCCACGACAGGGATCAACACGAGCAGTACTTC.

The chain has TRBV7-8 and TRBJ2-2, with D possibly being TRBD1 (6 bases). With 5 bases removed from V and 0 bases from J, the gap between germline ends came to 13 bases. The CDR3 has 16 amino acids. Per the germline V gene, CDR1 is SGHVS and CDR2 is FQNEAQ. The CDR3 DNA is TGTGCCAGCAGCCCTCGGACAGTATCGAACACCGGGGAGCTGTTTTTT. Its translation: CASSPRTVSNTGELFF.

The rearrangement links TRBV20-1 to TRBJ2-2; D call uncertain. Germline assignment: CDR1 DFQATT and CDR2 SNEGSKA (reference sequence). The CDR3 runs to 15 residues. V lost 3 bases and J lost 0, with 11 bases in between. The CDR3 loop reads CSASSGSPNTGELFF. CDR3 in DNA: TGCAGTGCTAGTTCTGGGTCACCGAACACCGGGGAGCTGTTTTTT.

The V call is TRBV7-6, the J call TRBJ2-7, with D hard to call. Between the trimmed V and J ends, which lost 4 bases and 2 bases, there was a span of 15 bases. Germline CDR1 reads SGHVS; CDR2 reads FNYEAQ. This CDR3 is 15 amino acids long. The CDR3: CASSSTMGTAYEQYF. DNA for the CDR3: TGTGCCAGCAGCTCCACGATGGGTACGGCCTACGAGCAGTACTTC.

The count of this clonotype is one. The J gene is TRBJ2-7, the V gene TRBV24-1; weak D call: TRBD1 (6 bases). The CDR3 runs to 13 residues. Germline V gene data show CDR1 as KGHDR and CDR2 as SFDVKD. V dropped 6 bases and J dropped 3 bases, with 11 bases sitting between them. This CDR3 reads CATSKAGVYEQYF. The CDR3 DNA is TGTGCCACCAGTAAGGCAGGGGTCTACGAGCAGTACTTC.

CDR3 DNA: TGTGCCAGCAGTTTTCTCCCCCACAGGGACCCTTCCTACGAGCAGTACTTC. Translated: CASSFLPHRDPSYEQYF. The chain carries TRBV28 and TRBJ2-7; a possible D gene is TRBD1 (6 bases). The V gene lost 3 bases and the J gene lost 1 base, with 19 bases spanning the gap. This CDR3 is built from 17 residues. Germline-derived CDR1 and CDR2 are MDHEN and SYDVKM. The variable domain in full, completed from reference TRBV28 and TRBJ2-7, reads DVKVTQSSRYLVKRTGEKVFLECVQDMDHENMFWYRQDPGLGLRLIYFSYDVKMKEKGDIPEGYSVSREKKERFSLILESASTNQTSMYLCASSFLPHRDPSYEQYFGPGTRLTVT.

CDR3 in amino acids: CASSPRQGYSGNTIYF. CDR3 bases: TGTGCCAGCAGCCCACGACAAGGGTACTCTGGAAACACCATATATTTT. The rearrangement joins TRBV5-4 to TRBJ1-3, with D hard to call. The length of the CDR3 is 16 residues. CDR1 and CDR2 (germline): SGHNT, YYREEE (reference sequence). Deletions cut 4 bases from V and 0 bases from J, with 14 bases between. Complete variable domain (other parts from reference TRBV5-4 and TRBJ1-3): ETGVTQSPTHLIKTRGQQVTLRCSSQSGHNTVSWYQQALGQGPQFIFQYYREEENGRGNFPPRFSGLQFPNYSSELNVNALELDDSALYLCASSPRQGYSGNTIYFGEGSWLTVV.

The genes are TRBV7-9 and TRBJ2-7; no clear D. Germline V gene data show CDR1 as SEHNR and CDR2 as FQNEAQ (reference sequence). Trimming cost V 5 bases and J 3 bases, with 17 bases left between them. There are 15 residues in the CDR3. CDR3 DNA sequence: TGTGCCAGCAGCGCGAGAGGAACCGAACGCTACGAGCAGTACTTC. Its protein is CASSARGTERYEQYF. The full variable domain, rest sourced from reference TRBV7-9 and TRBJ2-7, is DTGVSQNPRHKITKRGQNVTFRCDPISEHNRLYWYRQTLGQGPEFLTYFQNEAQLEKSRLLSDRFSAERPKGSFSTLEIQRTEQGDSAMYLCASSARGTERYEQYFGPGTRLTVT.

The CDR3 region has the DNA TGTGCCAGCAGCTTAGGAACGCTAGCGGGAACCTACGAGCAGTACTTC. Amino acid sequence: CASSLGTLAGTYEQYF. The chain carries TRBV11-2 and TRBJ2-7; 9 nucleotides line up with TRBD2. This CDR3 is built from 16 residues. V gave up 1 base and J gave up 2 bases; unmatched junction bases: 6. Germline V gene data show CDR1 as SGHAT and CDR2 as FQNNGV.

The chain uses TRBV27 and TRBJ2-1; 7 bases line up with TRBD2. Germline CDR1 is MNHEY and CDR2 is SMNVEV (reference sequence). CDR3 size: 17 residues. Losses at the gene ends were 4 bases for V and 8 bases for J; bases not matched to a gene: 17. The chain's CDR3 is CASSYSSAGVGFDEQFF. DNA of the CDR3: TGTGCCAGCAGTTACTCCTCGGCGGGAGTGGGATTCGATGAGCAGTTCTTC.

J is TRBJ1-2 and V is TRBV7-2, with no clear D. This CDR3 contains 13 residues. With 5 bases removed from V and 1 base from J, the gap between germline ends came to 8 bases. The germline CDR1 and CDR2 sequences are SGHTA and FQGNSA. Here the CDR3 DNA reads TGTGCCAGCAGCATCAGCGATAACTATGGCTACACCTTC. It specifies CASSISDNYGYTF.

Only a few counts were recorded for this clonotype. The rearrangement joins TRBV30 to TRBJ1-2, with unresolved D. The CDR3 runs to 12 residues. The V gene lost 0 bases and the J gene lost 5 bases, with 7 bases spanning the gap. CDR1 and CDR2 from the germline V gene are GTSNPN and SVGIG (reference sequence). The CDR3, as DNA: TGTGCCTGGAGTGTAGGGCAGTATGGCTACACCTTC. Amino acids: CAWSVGQYGYTF.

The V gene is TRBV14, the J gene TRBJ1-1; possible D gene TRBD1, 5 bases. Trimming shortened V by 0 bases and J by 1 base, and 9 bases separated the two germline ends. This CDR3 is 15 amino acids long. The V gene's germline CDR1 is SGHDN and CDR2 FVKESK. DNA of the CDR3: TGTGCCAGCAGCCAAGAAGGAGGGACGAACACTGAAGCTTTCTTT. Protein product: CASSQEGGTNTEAFF.

This sequence joins TRBV29-1 and TRBJ1-1; D is unresolved. Looked up from germline, CDR1 is SQVTM and CDR2 is ANQGSEA. This CDR3 spans 11 amino acids. The V gene lost 1 base and the J gene lost 5 bases, with 5 bases spanning the gap. The CDR3, as DNA: TGCAGCGTTGAAGGGGTGACTGAAGCTTTCTTT. Translated, it gives CSVEGVTEAFF.

This chain links TRBV28 with TRBJ1-2, with D unresolved. Germline V CDR1 and CDR2: MDHEN, SYDVKM. The CDR3 covers 13 residues. Trimming left V 3 bases short and J 6 bases short, with 11 bases between. CDR3 loop: CASSFEGRNGYTF. CDR3 nucleotide sequence: TGTGCCAGCAGTTTCGAAGGGAGGAATGGCTACACCTTC.

V is TRBV27 and J is TRBJ2-7; perhaps TRBD2 as D (6 bases). The V and J ends lost 6 bases and 0 bases respectively, with 15 bases between them. This CDR3 is 15 amino acids long. Germline lookup yields CDR1 MNHEY and CDR2 SMNVEV (reference sequence). CDR3 region: CASRESGRSSYEQYF. CDR3 sequence (DNA): TGTGCCAGCAGGGAAAGCGGGCGAAGCTCCTACGAGCAGTACTTC.

The V and J genes are TRBV4-3 and TRBJ1-2, with D unclear. The CDR3 is 14 residues long. Germline assignment: CDR1 LGHNA and CDR2 YSLEER. V was pared by 4 bases and J by 1 base, with 10 bases between. The CDR3 sequence is CASSLQRNNYGYTF. The CDR3 region has the DNA TGCGCCAGCAGCCTACAGAGAAATAACTATGGCTACACCTTC.